This record looks at one T cell receptor (beta chain) sequence and its context. Its matching antigen is unknown. The data stem from a study of CD8+ T cells in alopecia areata. Notes on the study in general: Compared with mice, patients displayed less clear TCR sharing, possibly for HLA-related reasons. Higher clonality was seen in lesional scalp than in normal scalp, especially in alopecia totalis/universalis.

V lost 4 bases and J lost 4; bases outside the gene matches: 8. Germline values: CDR1 MNHEY, CDR2 SMNVEV (reference sequence). This CDR3 region has 15 residues. Following RNA extraction, reverse transcription yielded cDNA that acted as the sequencing template. The method was immunoSEQ multiplex PCR; TCRdb's version includes in-frame clones alone and lacks a portion of them. The data hold over 150,000 clones, with roughly three fifths observed a single time. Sorting from PBMCs produced CD4+ and CD8+ T cells. Sequencing was carried out using CD8+ T cells sorted from blood. V is TRBV27 and J is TRBJ1-2; 8 bases are a match to TRBD1. The clonotype was recovered from a human donor in good health. CDR3: CASSSRQGIIYGYTF. CDR3 sequence (DNA): TGTGCCAGCAGTTCCCGACAGGGGATTATCTATGGCTACACCTTC.